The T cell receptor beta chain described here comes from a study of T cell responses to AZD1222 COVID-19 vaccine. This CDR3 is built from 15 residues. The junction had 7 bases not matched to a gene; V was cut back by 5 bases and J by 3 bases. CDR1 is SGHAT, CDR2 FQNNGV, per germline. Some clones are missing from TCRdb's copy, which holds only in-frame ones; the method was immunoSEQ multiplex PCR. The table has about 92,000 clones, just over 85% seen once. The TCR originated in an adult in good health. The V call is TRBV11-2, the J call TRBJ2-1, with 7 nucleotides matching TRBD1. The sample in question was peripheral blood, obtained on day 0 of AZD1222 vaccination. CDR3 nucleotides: TGTGCCAGCAGCCCCGGACAGGCAATCTACAATGAGCAGTTCTTC. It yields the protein CASSPGQAIYNEQFF.